The rows below give T cell receptor beta chains drawn from one sample of a study of blood T cell repertoires in COVID-19. Assay used: immunoSEQ multiplex PCR; TCRdb lists only in-frame clones, some missing. The profile shows approximately 200,000 clones, roughly four fifths of them singletons. Sequencing was carried out using PBMCs or T cells enriched from blood (not recorded which). The receptors stem from a man aged 40-55 years who had recovered from COVID-19. Both conserved end residues are part of each CDR3. The D gene is left open where the match is weak. Where a row states a size, it is once, few, many or the class of an expanded clone; other rows omit it.

NA,TRBV30,TRBJ1-5,NA,CAWNWGGNQPQHF,TGTGCCTGGAACTGGGGGGGCAATCAGCCCCAGCATTTT
NA,TRBV5-6,TRBJ2-3,TRBD2,CASSLILAGGTDTQYF,TGTGCCAGCAGCTTGATCCTAGCGGGAGGGACAGATACGCAGTATTTT
NA,TRBV10-3,TRBJ2-5,TRBD2,CAIRPGLAGEETQYF,TGTGCCATCAGACCGGGACTAGCGGGAGAAGAGACCCAGTACTTC
NA,TRBV10-3,TRBJ2-5,TRBD2,CAISESLAGGETQYF,TGTGCCATCAGTGAGTCACTAGCGGGAGGTGAGACCCAGTACTTC
NA,TRBV15,TRBJ1-5,NA,CATSKDNTNQPQHF,TGTGCCACCAGCAAAGATAACACCAATCAGCCCCAGCATTTT
NA,TRBV19,TRBJ2-6,NA,CASSLSPPSSGANVLTF,TGTGCCAGTAGTCTCTCTCCCCCCAGCTCTGGGGCCAACGTCCTGACTTTC
NA,TRBV7-9,TRBJ1-4,NA,CASSPRSVSEKLFF,TGTGCCAGCAGCCCGCGATCTGTGTCGGAAAAACTGTTTTTT
once,TRBV7-9,TRBJ1-1,NA,CASSGQVGTEAFF,TGTGCCAGCAGCGGGCAAGTCGGCACTGAAGCTTTCTTT
NA,TRBV5-3,TRBJ1-5,NA,CARSNDSEVQNQPQHF,TGTGCCAGAAGCAACGACAGCGAGGTCCAAAATCAGCCCCAGCATTTT
NA,TRBV5-4,TRBJ2-3,TRBD2,CASSLGASLAGDTDTQYF,TGTGCCAGCAGCTTGGGGGCCTCATTAGCGGGGGACACAGATACGCAGTATTTT
NA,TRBV2,TRBJ1-5,NA,CASSDTEQQPQHF,TGTGCCAGCAGTGATACAGAGCAACAGCCCCAGCATTTT
NA,TRBV7-2,TRBJ1-2,NA,CASSPDWNGVQSGYTF,TGTGCCAGCAGCCCTGACTGGAACGGAGTTCAGAGTGGCTACACCTTC
once,TRBV7-8,TRBJ2-5,NA,CASSLTWAEETQYF,TGTGCCAGCAGCCTAACGTGGGCAGAAGAGACCCAGTACTTC